Sequencing of this T cell receptor (beta chain) was carried out in a study of cytomegalovirus exposure and HLA in healthy donors. Study results and limitations: Among TCR sequences, most were rare, though some public TCRs appeared in many donors.

With respect to this clone: Its specificity is not known.

The donors were in the roughly 120-subject validation cohort; that cohort was separate from the approximately 670-subject first cohort. Using immunoSEQ multiplex PCR, the repertoire was profiled, and TCRdb retains in-frame clones only, with some absent. The sample shows about 240,000 clones, 80% to 90% of them seen only once. Germline V gives CDR1 SGHTA, CDR2 FQGTGA. Losses at the gene ends were 5 bases for V and 5 bases for J; bases not matched to a gene: 6. The CDR3 loop spans 14 amino acids. This chain links TRBV7-3 with TRBJ1-1; 9 nucleotides agree with TRBD1. The sequencing input was PBMCs. This receptor was identified in a man between 18 and 29 years old in good health and CMV-seronegative. CDR3 nucleotide sequence: TGTGCCAGCAGCCCGGGACAGGGTGGTACTGAAGCTTTCTTT. Amino acid sequence: CASSPGQGGTEAFF.